The 21 T cell receptor beta chains below come from one sample, sequenced in a study of Tregs in tolerant kidney transplant recipients. Measured with immunoSEQ multiplex PCR; TCRdb has only the in-frame clones, and not every one. This table holds roughly 52,000 clones, 90% to 95% found once. Related graft donors supplied nonmyeloablative bone marrow transplants, and mixed chimerism was transient. The sample was CD8+ T cells from blood (PBMCs), taken 24 months after the transplant. The receptors derive from a human patient who received a combined kidney and bone marrow transplant. Some T cells may trace back to the graft donor.

This sequence joins TRBV15 and TRBJ2-1; D may be TRBD1 (6 bases). V dropped 1 base and J dropped 10 bases, with 17 bases sitting between them. Germline-derived CDR1 and CDR2 are LNHNV and YYDKDF (reference sequence). The CDR3 totals 15 residues. CDR3 sequence (DNA): TGTGCCACCAGCAGAGTGGGGGACATCGGGGACGAGCAGTTCTTC. Protein product: CATSRVGDIGDEQFF. Using reference TRBV15 and TRBJ2-1 for the parts outside the CDR3, the full variable domain is DAMVIQNPRYQVTQFGKPVTLSCSQTLNHNVMYWYQQKSSQAPKLLFHYYDKDFNNEADTPDNFQSRRPNTSFCFLDIRSPGLGDTAMYLCATSRVGDIGDEQFFGPGTRLTVL.

The CDR3 protein is CASSLGLASYNEQFF. The DNA of the CDR3 is TGTGCCAGCAGTTTGGGACTAGCGTCCTACAATGAGCAGTTCTTC. The rearrangement joins TRBV27 to TRBJ2-1, with 10 bases identical to TRBD2. The V segment lost 3 bases and the J segment 1 base; nucleotides outside the gene matches: 0. The CDR3 totals 15 residues. In germline, CDR1 is MNHEY, CDR2 SMNVEV (reference sequence).

The chain combines TRBV4-1 with TRBJ2-7; a possible D gene is TRBD2 (6 bases). Germline lookup yields CDR1 MGHRA and CDR2 YSYEKL. This CDR3 contains 17 residues. Between the trimmed V and J ends, which lost 0 bases and 6 bases, there was a span of 21 bases. The CDR3 loop reads CASSQDGRGLIGSEQYF. The CDR3, as DNA: TGCGCCAGCAGCCAAGACGGACGGGGGTTAATTGGGAGCGAGCAGTACTTC.

This clone was observed a few times. The chain uses TRBV4-1 and TRBJ2-2; the D gene is possibly TRBD1 (5 bases). V was pared by 3 bases and J by 4 bases, with 9 bases between. The CDR3 spans 14 residues. CDR1 is MGHRA and CDR2 is YSYEKL in the germline V gene. The CDR3 loop is CASSHQGSTGELFF. DNA for the CDR3: TGCGCCAGCAGCCATCAGGGAAGCACCGGGGAGCTGTTTTTT.

The gene calls are TRBV11-2 and TRBJ2-2, with TRBD1 matching 8 bases. Germline V gene sequence: CDR1 SGHAT, CDR2 FQNNGV. The CDR3 spans 17 residues. With 0 bases clipped from V and 3 bases from J, the junction kept 6 bases outside the gene matches. The CDR3 loop is CASSLELGGQDTGELFF. DNA of the CDR3: TGTGCCAGCAGCTTAGAGTTGGGGGGACAGGACACCGGGGAGCTGTTTTTT.

The CDR3 DNA follows: TGTGCCAGTAGGGGGGTTTCAGGGGGCCGGAACAATCAGCCCCAGCATTTT. It codes for CASRGVSGGRNNQPQHF. The J gene is TRBJ1-5, the V gene TRBV19; 8 bases are shared with TRBD1. With 6 bases clipped from V and 3 bases from J, the junction kept 13 bases outside the gene matches. The germline V gene encodes CDR1 LNHDA and CDR2 SQIVND (reference sequence). The CDR3 totals 17 residues.

This rearrangement joins TRBV11-2 to TRBJ2-7; D is unresolved. The CDR3 sequence is 12 residues long. The ends were cut back, 1 base at V and 6 bases at J, with 7 bases in the middle. CDR1 and CDR2 from the germline V gene are SGHAT and FQNNGV. CDR3 nucleotides: TGTGCCAGCAGCTTAGTTGTCGGCGAGCAGTACTTC. This sequence encodes CASSLVVGEQYF.

As for this clone: The same CDR3 is also encoded by other DNA sequences in this sample. The chain carries TRBV27 and TRBJ1-6, with TRBD1 as a possible D gene (6 bases). The V gene lost 3 bases and the J gene lost 8 bases, with 11 bases spanning the gap. The CDR3 sequence is 14 residues long. The V gene's germline CDR1 is MNHEY and CDR2 SMNVEV (reference sequence). The CDR3: CASSFGQNHSPLHF. The DNA of the CDR3 is TGTGCCAGCAGTTTCGGACAGAATCATTCACCCCTCCACTTT.

This clone has just one count. CDR3 region: CASSYLTGTDTQYF. The CDR3, as DNA: TGTGCCAGCAGTTACCTGACAGGCACAGATACGCAGTATTTT. The chain carries TRBV27 and TRBJ2-3, with D possibly being TRBD1 (5 bases). CDR3 length: 14 amino acids. V was pared by 4 bases and J by 1 base, with 9 bases between. Germline CDR1 and CDR2: MNHEY and SMNVEV (reference sequence).

The chain has TRBV5-3 and TRBJ1-2; the match to TRBD1 covers 7 bases. TRBV5-3 falls under the ORF class, with uncertain function. Trimming at V came to 4 bases and at J to 3 bases, leaving 15 bases not matched to a gene. The CDR3 contains 17 residues. The CDR3 DNA follows: TGTGCCAGAAGCACCGACAGGGAGGTGTGCTCGGACTATGGCTACACCTTC. Protein: CARSTDREVCSDYGYTF.

V usage is TRBV2 and J usage is TRBJ1-2; D gene unclear. Trimming removed 0 bases from V and 4 bases from J, with 9 bases in between. From germline, CDR1 is SNHLY and CDR2 FYNNEI. The CDR3 spans 14 residues. The CDR3 DNA is TGTGCCAGCAGTGAAGCCGGGGTCGCCTATGGCTACACCTTC. Its protein product is CASSEAGVAYGYTF.

The chain is built from TRBV19 and TRBJ2-1; 11 positions agree with TRBD2. Germline V gene lookup returns CDR1 LNHDA and CDR2 SQIVND (reference sequence). This CDR3 spans 17 amino acids. V shed 0 bases, J shed 4 bases, and the junction held 5 bases outside the gene matches. The CDR3 region has the DNA TGTGCCAGTAGTATAGAACTAGCGGGAGTCCCTTACAATGAGCAGTTCTTC. Its translation: CASSIELAGVPYNEQFF.

The CDR3 is CASSLWTGSYEQYF. For the CDR3, the DNA is TGTGCCAGCAGCCTATGGACAGGATCCTACGAGCAGTACTTC. This rearrangement joins TRBV5-4 to TRBJ2-7, with 7 bases aligning to TRBD1. The CDR3 runs 14 residues. J gave up 1 base and V 4 bases, and 5 bases lay outside the gene matches. Germline V lookup: CDR1 SGHNT, CDR2 YYREEE (reference sequence).

The rearrangement links TRBV9 to TRBJ2-3; no reliable D call. V was cut by 0 bases and J by 6 bases, with 8 bases left in between. The CDR3 length is 13 residues. Germline V gives CDR1 SGDLS, CDR2 YYNGEE. The CDR3 nucleotides read TGTGCCAGCAGCGTAGGTAGCTTGGATACGCAGTATTTT. The encoded protein is CASSVGSLDTQYF.

This chain uses TRBV30 with TRBJ2-7; 10 bases map to TRBD1. Trimming removed 1 base from V and 6 bases from J; junction bases left unmatched: 0. This CDR3 contains 12 residues. Germline CDR1 and CDR2: GTSNPN and SVGIG (reference sequence). CDR3 DNA: TGTGCCTGGAGTGGGACAGGGGGCGAGCAGTACTTC. It yields the protein CAWSGTGGEQYF.

The gene calls are TRBV11-2 and TRBJ2-1; D ambiguous. Germline lookup yields CDR1 SGHAT and CDR2 FQNNGV. V gave up 2 bases and J gave up 0 bases, with 8 bases separating them. The CDR3 has 15 residues. CDR3 nucleotide sequence: TGTGCCAGCAGCTTAAATCCGAGCTCCTACAATGAGCAGTTCTTC. Protein product: CASSLNPSSYNEQFF.

This clone showed up just a few times. The V and J genes are TRBV6-6 and TRBJ1-3, with TRBD1 identical over 9 bases. The trim removed 3 bases at V and 8 bases at J, leaving 5 bases unmatched. The CDR3 spans 14 residues. Germline V gene sequence: CDR1 MNHNY, CDR2 SVGAGI (reference sequence). Written as DNA, the CDR3 is TGTGCCAGCAGTTATTTGGGACAGGGCGACACCATATATTTT. Residues: CASSYLGQGDTIYF.

The rearrangement links TRBV7-2 to TRBJ2-5; a weak D match, TRBD1 (6 bases). The germline V gene has CDR1 SGHTA and CDR2 FQGNSA. V was shortened by 3 bases and J by 5 bases, with 13 bases between the two germline ends. This CDR3 has 14 residues. CDR3 sequence: CASSLGHRVETQYF. CDR3 bases: TGTGCCAGCAGCTTGGGCCACAGGGTTGAGACCCAGTACTTC.

The chain carries TRBV29-1 and TRBJ1-3; 7 nucleotides align to TRBD1. Trimming at V came to 8 bases and at J to 4 bases, leaving 8 bases not matched to a gene. Looked up from germline, CDR1 is SQVTM and CDR2 is ANQGSEA. CDR3 length equals 13 residues. The CDR3 here is CSPPQGDGNTIYF. DNA for the CDR3: TGCAGCCCTCCCCAGGGGGACGGAAACACCATATATTTT.

The CDR3 loop is CASSGTGTSGGAYNEQFF. The DNA of the CDR3 is TGTGCCAGCAGCGGCACCGGGACTAGCGGGGGGGCCTACAATGAGCAGTTCTTC. This chain connects TRBV9 to TRBJ2-1; 16 bases match TRBD2. J lost 2 bases, V lost 3 bases, and 5 bases had no gene match. Germline CDR1 reads SGDLS; CDR2 reads YYNGEE. CDR3 size: 18 residues.

V and J are TRBV19 and TRBJ2-1, with D possibly TRBD1 on 6 matching bases. V was clipped by 5 bases and J by 8 bases, with 19 bases between them. The CDR3 is made up of 15 amino acids. The V gene's germline CDR1 is LNHDA and CDR2 SQIVND (reference sequence). CDR3 bases: TGTGCCAGTAGTCCCGTTAGGGGGACGTTTGATGAGCAGTTCTTC. It encodes CASSPVRGTFDEQFF.